What follows are 14 T cell receptor beta chains derived from one specimen sequenced in a study of shared clonotypes between healthy human individuals. The data were produced by immunoSEQ multiplex PCR, yet TCRdb's version contains in-frame clones alone and is incomplete. The sample includes some 2,000,000 clones, roughly 96% of them seen just once. Material: naive CD4+ T cells sorted from blood. Described subset: CD45RA+ positively selected. Receptor source: a man between 18 and 29 years old in good health.

This rearrangement joins TRBV29-1 to TRBJ2-7; TRBD1 aligns across 11 bases. Germline V gene sequence: CDR1 SQVTM, CDR2 ANQGSEA. J gave up 6 bases and V 4 bases, and 8 bases lay outside the gene matches. The CDR3 spans 14 residues. CDR3 DNA sequence: TGCAGCGTTGCTCTAGGGACAGGGGGGAGCGAGCAGTACTTC. This gives the protein CSVALGTGGSEQYF.

The V and J genes are TRBV7-8 and TRBJ2-1, with a tentative D call TRBD2 (6 bases). V was trimmed by 6 bases and J by 9 bases, leaving 24 bases between them. CDR3 size: 16 residues. Germline CDR1 is SGHVS and CDR2 is FQNEAQ. CDR3 DNA sequence: TGTGCCAGCAGTATACTTGTCGGGATACCCGGGAGTGAGCAGTTCTTC. This codes for CASSILVGIPGSEQFF.

This sequence joins TRBV5-4 and TRBJ1-3, with D perhaps TRBD1 (5 bases). The length of the CDR3 is 17 residues. The germline V gene encodes CDR1 SGHNT and CDR2 YYREEE (reference sequence). Trimming took off 4 bases at V and 0 bases at J, with 17 bases between the two ends. Here the CDR3 reads CASSPGDGLRSGNTIYF. CDR3 nucleotides: TGTGCCAGCAGCCCGGGGGACGGCCTACGCTCTGGAAACACCATATATTTT.

The V gene is TRBV5-4, the J gene TRBJ2-5; the match to TRBD2 covers 8 bases. V shed 5 bases, J shed 6 bases, and the junction held 9 bases outside the gene matches. Germline-derived CDR1 and CDR2 are SGHNT and YYREEE (reference sequence). The CDR3 covers 14 residues. Here the CDR3 reads CASRQGLDRKTQYF. The CDR3 DNA reads as TGTGCCAGCAGACAGGGACTAGATAGGAAGACCCAGTACTTC.

About this clone itself: Other DNA sequences within the sample encode an identical CDR3. The CDR3 protein is CASSTGLAGQETQYF. In DNA form, the CDR3 reads TGTGCCAGCAGCACGGGACTAGCGGGGCAAGAGACCCAGTACTTC. The J gene is TRBJ2-5, the V gene TRBV5-4; the match to TRBD2 covers 13 bases. The V segment lost 4 bases and the J segment 2 bases; nucleotides outside the gene matches: 2. The CDR3 is 15 amino acids. Germline-derived CDR1 and CDR2 are SGHNT and YYREEE (reference sequence).

This chain connects TRBV6-1 to TRBJ2-7; 9 nucleotides line up with TRBD1. V trimming: 10 bases; J trimming: 3 bases; junction bases outside the gene matches: 10. Germline lookup yields CDR1 MNHNS and CDR2 SASEGT. The CDR3 runs 14 residues. The CDR3 DNA is TGTGCCACCTACAGGGGACAGGGTGACTACGAGCAGTACTTC. Encoded protein: CATYRGQGDYEQYF.

V gene TRBV9 combines with J gene TRBJ2-5; D not resolved. The germline V and J ends were trimmed by 4 bases and 7 bases, with 14 bases remaining between them. The CDR3 runs 13 residues. Germline V gives CDR1 SGDLS, CDR2 YYNGEE. CDR3 in amino acids: CASSSDTIGTQYF. The CDR3 region has the DNA TGTGCCAGCAGCTCTGACACCATTGGGACCCAGTACTTC.

This chain joins TRBV19 and TRBJ2-6; no clear D gene. The CDR3 is 16 residues long. Germline assignment: CDR1 LNHDA and CDR2 SQIVND (reference sequence). The germline V and J ends were trimmed by 6 bases and 4 bases, with 16 bases remaining between them. Here the CDR3 reads CASRPSTLPGANVLTF. The CDR3 bases are TGTGCCAGTAGACCCTCGACACTTCCGGGGGCCAACGTCCTGACTTTC. Supplemented by reference TRBV19 and TRBJ2-6, the full variable domain reads DGGITQSPKYLFRKEGQNVTLSCEQNLNHDAMYWYRQDPGQGLRLIYYSQIVNDFQKGDIAEGYSVSREKKESFPLTVTSAQKNPTAFYLCASRPSTLPGANVLTFGAGSRLTVL.

The chain is built from TRBV6-5 and TRBJ1-5; 9 positions agree with TRBD1. The CDR3 is 15 amino acids. Trimming cost V 4 bases and J 2 bases; bases outside gene matches: 3. Germline lookup yields CDR1 MNHEY and CDR2 SVGAGI. The CDR3 bases are TGTGCCAGCAGTTTCCGGGACAGGGGCAATCAGCCCCAGCATTTT. Translated: CASSFRDRGNQPQHF.

This clone appeared once. The V gene is TRBV5-1, the J gene TRBJ2-4; D call uncertain. The ends were cut back, 0 bases at V and 5 bases at J, with 6 bases in the middle. CDR1 SGHRS and CDR2 YFSETQ come from the germline V gene. CDR3 size: 13 residues. Here the CDR3 DNA reads TGCGCCAGCAGCTTGGCGGCAGAAAACATTCAGTACTTC. Translated: CASSLAAENIQYF. The full variable domain, with the rest looked up from reference TRBV5-1 and TRBJ2-4, is KAGVTQTPRYLIKTRGQQVTLSCSPISGHRSVSWYQQTPGQGLQFLFEYFSETQRNKGNFPGRFSGRQFSNSRSEMNVSTLELGDSALYLCASSLAAENIQYFGAGTRLSVL.

This clone was observed a single time. This chain links TRBV6-5 with TRBJ1-1; D unresolved. Between the trimmed V and J ends, which lost 5 bases and 4 bases, there was a span of 11 bases. Per germline, CDR1 MNHEY and CDR2 SVGAGI. The CDR3 totals 13 residues. DNA of the CDR3: TGTGCCAGCAGTCGACCGGACGGCACTGAAGCTTTCTTT. This translates into CASSRPDGTEAFF.

The gene calls are TRBV10-1 and TRBJ1-1; 8 bases fit TRBD1. The CDR3 spans 13 residues. After removal of 7 bases from V and 1 base from J, the junction contained 2 bases not matched to a gene. Germline loops: CDR1 WNHNN, CDR2 SYGVQD (reference sequence). The CDR3 region is CASKGQANTEAFF. The CDR3 nucleotides read TGCGCCAGCAAGGGACAGGCGAACACTGAAGCTTTCTTT.

The chain joins TRBV30 to TRBJ2-7; 8 bases align to TRBD1. The CDR3 totals 14 residues. The V gene's germline CDR1 is GTSNPN and CDR2 SVGIG (reference sequence). Trimming at V came to 1 base and at J to 9 bases, leaving 11 bases not matched to a gene. The CDR3: CAWSGPDRVHLQYF. Here the CDR3 DNA reads TGTGCCTGGAGTGGCCCGGACAGGGTTCACCTGCAGTACTTC.

Worth noting for this clone: This sample includes further DNA sequences coding for the same CDR3. The chain joins TRBV19 to TRBJ1-6, with D uncertain. This CDR3 is 13 amino acids long. The germline V gene encodes CDR1 LNHDA and CDR2 SQIVND (reference sequence). The V end lost 1 base, the J end lost 6 bases, and 4 bases lay between the germline ends. CDR3: CASSIGPNSPLHF. The CDR3, as DNA: TGTGCCAGTAGTATAGGTCCTAATTCACCCCTCCACTTT.